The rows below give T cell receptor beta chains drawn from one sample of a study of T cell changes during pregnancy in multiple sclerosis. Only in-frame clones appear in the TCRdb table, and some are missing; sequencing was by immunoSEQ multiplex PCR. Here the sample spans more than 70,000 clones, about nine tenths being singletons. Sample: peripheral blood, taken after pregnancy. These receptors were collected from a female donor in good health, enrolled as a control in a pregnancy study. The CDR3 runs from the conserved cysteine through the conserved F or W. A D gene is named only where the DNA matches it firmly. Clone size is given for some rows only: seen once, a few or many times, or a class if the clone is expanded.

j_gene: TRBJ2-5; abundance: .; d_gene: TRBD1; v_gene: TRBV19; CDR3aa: CASSVRTGGGGETQYF; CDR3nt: TGTGCCAGTAGTGTACGGACAGGGGGTGGAGGGGAGACCCAGTACTTC
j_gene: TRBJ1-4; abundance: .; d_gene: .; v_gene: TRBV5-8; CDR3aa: CASSLGQINEKLFF; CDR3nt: TGTGCCAGCAGCTTGGGACAGATTAATGAAAAACTGTTTTTT
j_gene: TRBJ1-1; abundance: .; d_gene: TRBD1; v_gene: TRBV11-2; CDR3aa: CASSLAGQGVLWAEAFF; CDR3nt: TGTGCCAGCAGCTTAGCGGGACAGGGGGTGTTATGGGCTGAAGCTTTCTTT
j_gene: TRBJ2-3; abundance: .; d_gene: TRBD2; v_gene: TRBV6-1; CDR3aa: CASTRGGTTDTQYF; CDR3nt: TGTGCCAGCACCCGGGGGGGGACCACAGATACGCAGTATTTT
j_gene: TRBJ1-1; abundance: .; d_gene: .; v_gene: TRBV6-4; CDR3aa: CASSQLEGGPAFF; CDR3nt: TGTGCCAGCAGTCAATTAGAGGGGGGGCCAGCTTTCTTT
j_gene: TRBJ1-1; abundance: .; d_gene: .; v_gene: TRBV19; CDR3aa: CASSMAQGVATEAFF; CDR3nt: TGTGCCAGTAGTATGGCTCAAGGGGTCGCCACTGAAGCTTTCTTT
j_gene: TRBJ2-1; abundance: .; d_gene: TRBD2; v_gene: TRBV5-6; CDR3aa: CASSLERGGLMYEQFF; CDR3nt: TGTGCCAGCAGCTTGGAGCGGGGGGGCCTTATGTATGAGCAGTTCTTC
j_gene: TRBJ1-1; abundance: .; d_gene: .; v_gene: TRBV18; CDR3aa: CASADGGNTEAFF; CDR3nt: TGTGCCAGCGCCGACGGGGGGAACACTGAAGCTTTCTTT
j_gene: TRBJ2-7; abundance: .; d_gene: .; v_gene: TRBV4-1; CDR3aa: CASSQDFQGSHYEQYF; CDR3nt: TGCGCCAGCAGCCAAGATTTCCAGGGATCCCACTACGAGCAGTACTTC
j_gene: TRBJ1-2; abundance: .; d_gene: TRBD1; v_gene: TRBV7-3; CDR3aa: CASSPGQGAGGYTF; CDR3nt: TGTGCCAGCAGCCCGGGACAGGGGGCTGGAGGCTACACCTTC
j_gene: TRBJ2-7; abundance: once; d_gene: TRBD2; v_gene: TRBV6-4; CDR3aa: CASSVASGYEQYF; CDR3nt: TGTGCCAGCAGTGTGGCTAGCGGCTACGAGCAGTACTTC
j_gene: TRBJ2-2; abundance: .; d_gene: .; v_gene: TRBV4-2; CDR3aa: CASSQDFGITGELFF; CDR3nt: TGTGCCAGCAGCCAAGATTTCGGTATCACCGGGGAGCTGTTTTTT
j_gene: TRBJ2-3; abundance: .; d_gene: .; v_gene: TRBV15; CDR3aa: CATSTLAGGPTDTQYF; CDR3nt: TGTGCCACCAGCACCCTAGCCGGGGGGCCGACAGATACGCAGTATTTT
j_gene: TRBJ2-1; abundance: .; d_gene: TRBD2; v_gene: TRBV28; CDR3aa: CASSLLAGLLVF; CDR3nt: TGTGCCAGCAGTTTGCTAGCGGGGCTCTTGGTCTTC
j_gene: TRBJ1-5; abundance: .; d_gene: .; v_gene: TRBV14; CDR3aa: CASSQGANQPQHF; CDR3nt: TGTGCCAGCAGCCAAGGCGCAAATCAGCCCCAGCATTTT
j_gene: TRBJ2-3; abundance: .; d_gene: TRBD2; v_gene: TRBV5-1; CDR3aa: CASSLTPTSAGTDTQYF; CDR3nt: TGCGCCAGCAGCTTAACCCCTACTAGCGCGGGCACAGATACGCAGTATTTT
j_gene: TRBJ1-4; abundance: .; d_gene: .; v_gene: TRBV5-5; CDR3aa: CASSLGSANEKLFF; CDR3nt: TGTGCCAGCAGCTTGGGGAGCGCTAATGAAAAACTGTTTTTT
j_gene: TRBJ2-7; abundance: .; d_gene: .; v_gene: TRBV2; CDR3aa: CASSGAGQTAYEQYF; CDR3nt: TGTGCCAGCAGTGGGGCGGGACAGACAGCCTACGAGCAGTACTTC
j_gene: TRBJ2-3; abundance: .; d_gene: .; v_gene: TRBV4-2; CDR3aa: CASSQGGSSYTDTQYF; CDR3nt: TGTGCCAGCAGCCAAGGGGGCTCTTCGTACACAGATACGCAGTATTTT
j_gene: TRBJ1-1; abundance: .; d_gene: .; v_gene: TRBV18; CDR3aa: CASSTRQENTEAFF; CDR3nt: TGTGCCAGCTCAACCAGACAGGAGAACACTGAAGCTTTCTTT
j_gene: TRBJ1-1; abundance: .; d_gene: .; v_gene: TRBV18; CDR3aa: CASSEGVNTKAFF; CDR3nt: TGTGCCAGCTCGGAAGGAGTGAACACTAAAGCTTTCTTT
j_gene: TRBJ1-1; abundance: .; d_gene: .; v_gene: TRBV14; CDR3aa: CASRGAAEAFF; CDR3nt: TGTGCCAGCAGGGGGGCGGCAGAAGCTTTCTTT
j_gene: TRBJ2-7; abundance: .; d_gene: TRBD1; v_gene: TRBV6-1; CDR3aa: CASSEGQGGSYEQYF; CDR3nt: TGTGCCAGCAGTGAAGGACAGGGGGGCTCCTACGAGCAGTACTTC
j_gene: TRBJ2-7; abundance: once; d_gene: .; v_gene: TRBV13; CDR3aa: CASGRTGTPLSYEQYF; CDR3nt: TGTGCCAGCGGAAGGACCGGGACACCTTTATCCTACGAGCAGTACTTC
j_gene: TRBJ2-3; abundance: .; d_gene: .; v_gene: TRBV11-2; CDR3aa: CASYRTGDTQYF; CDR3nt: TGTGCCAGCTATCGAACAGGGGATACGCAGTATTTT
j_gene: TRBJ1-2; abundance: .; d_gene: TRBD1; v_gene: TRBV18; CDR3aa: CASSPGQAGPYGYTF; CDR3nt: TGTGCCAGCTCACCCGGACAGGCTGGACCCTATGGCTACACCTTC
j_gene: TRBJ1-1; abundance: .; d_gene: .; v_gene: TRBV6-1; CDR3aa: CAIQQMSLNTEAFF; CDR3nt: TGTGCCATCCAACAGATGAGTTTGAACACTGAAGCTTTCTTT
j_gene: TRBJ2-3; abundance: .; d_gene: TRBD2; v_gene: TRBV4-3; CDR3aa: CASSQGSGSGPTDTQYF; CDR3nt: TGCGCCAGCAGCCAAGGTAGCGGTAGCGGGCCCACAGATACGCAGTATTTT
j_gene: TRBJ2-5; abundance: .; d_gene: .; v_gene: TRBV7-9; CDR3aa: CASSPRQETQYF; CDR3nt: TGTGCCAGCAGCCCCCGCCAAGAGACCCAGTACTTC
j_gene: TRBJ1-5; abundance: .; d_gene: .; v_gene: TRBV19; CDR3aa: CASSIERNQPQHF; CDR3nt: TGTGCCAGTAGTATAGAGAGAAATCAGCCCCAGCATTTT
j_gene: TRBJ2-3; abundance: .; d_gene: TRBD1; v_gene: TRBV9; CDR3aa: CASSVNRQGHTDTQYF; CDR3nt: TGTGCCAGCAGCGTAAACCGACAGGGACACACAGATACGCAGTATTTT
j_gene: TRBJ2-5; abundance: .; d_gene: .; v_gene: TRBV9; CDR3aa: CASSVEGSQETQYF; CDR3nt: TGTGCCAGCAGCGTAGAGGGGTCCCAAGAGACCCAGTACTTC
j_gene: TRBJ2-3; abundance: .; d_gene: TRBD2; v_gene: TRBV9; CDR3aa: CASSVPSSGGRTDTQYF; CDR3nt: TGTGCCAGCAGCGTCCCCTCTAGCGGGGGCAGGACAGATACGCAGTATTTT
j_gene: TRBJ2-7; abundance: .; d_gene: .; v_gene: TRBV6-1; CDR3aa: CASSERRQSAYEQYF; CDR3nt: TGTGCCAGCAGTGAAAGAAGACAGTCGGCCTACGAGCAGTACTTC
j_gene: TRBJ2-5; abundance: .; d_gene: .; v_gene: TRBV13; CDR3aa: CASSLVPGQETQYF; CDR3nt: TGTGCCAGCAGCTTAGTCCCGGGGCAAGAGACCCAGTACTTC
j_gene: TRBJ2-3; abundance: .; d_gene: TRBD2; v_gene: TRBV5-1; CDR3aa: CASSLGAASGGLDTQYF; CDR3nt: TGCGCCAGCAGCTTGGGGGCCGCTAGCGGGGGCTTGGATACGCAGTATTTT
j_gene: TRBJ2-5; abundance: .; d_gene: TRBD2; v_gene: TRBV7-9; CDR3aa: CASSFGGGFQETQYF; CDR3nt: TGTGCCAGCAGCTTCGGCGGGGGGTTTCAAGAGACCCAGTACTTC
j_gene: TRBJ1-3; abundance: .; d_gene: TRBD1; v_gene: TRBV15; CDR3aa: CATSRDLTGGSGNTIYF; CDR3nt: TGTGCCACCAGCAGAGATCTAACAGGGGGCTCTGGAAACACCATATATTTT
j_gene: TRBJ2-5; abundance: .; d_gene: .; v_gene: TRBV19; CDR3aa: CASSDQATETQYF; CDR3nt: TGTGCCAGTAGTGACCAAGCGACAGAGACCCAGTACTTC